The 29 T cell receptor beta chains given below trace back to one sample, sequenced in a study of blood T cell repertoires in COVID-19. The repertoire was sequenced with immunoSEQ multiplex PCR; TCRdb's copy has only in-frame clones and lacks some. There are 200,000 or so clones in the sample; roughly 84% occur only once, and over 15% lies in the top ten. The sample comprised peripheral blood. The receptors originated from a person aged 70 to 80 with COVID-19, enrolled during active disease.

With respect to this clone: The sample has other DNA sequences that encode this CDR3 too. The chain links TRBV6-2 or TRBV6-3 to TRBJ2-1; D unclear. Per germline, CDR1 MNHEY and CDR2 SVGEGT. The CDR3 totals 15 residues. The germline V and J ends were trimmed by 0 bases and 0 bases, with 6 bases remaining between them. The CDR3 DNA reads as TGTGCCAGCAGTTACTCATCGGGCTCCTACAATGAGCAGTTCTTC. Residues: CASSYSSGSYNEQFF.

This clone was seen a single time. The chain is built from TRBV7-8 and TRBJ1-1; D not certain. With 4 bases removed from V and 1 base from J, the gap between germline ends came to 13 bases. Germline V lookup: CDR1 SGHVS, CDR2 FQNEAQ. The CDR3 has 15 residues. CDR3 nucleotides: TGTGCCAGCAGCTACCTAGCGGACCCGAACACTGAAGCTTTCTTT. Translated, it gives CASSYLADPNTEAFF.

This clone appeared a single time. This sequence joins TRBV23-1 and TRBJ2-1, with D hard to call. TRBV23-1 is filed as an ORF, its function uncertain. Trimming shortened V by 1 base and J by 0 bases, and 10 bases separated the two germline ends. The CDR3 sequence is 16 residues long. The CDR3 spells CASSQYESVSYNEQFF. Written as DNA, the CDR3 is TGCGCCAGCAGTCAATACGAGAGCGTCTCCTACAATGAGCAGTTCTTC.

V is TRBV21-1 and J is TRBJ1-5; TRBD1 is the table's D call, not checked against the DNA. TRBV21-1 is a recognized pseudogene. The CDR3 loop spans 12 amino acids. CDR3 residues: CASRGQGQPQHF. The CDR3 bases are TGTGCCAGCAGGGGACAGGGCCAGCCCCAGCATTTT.

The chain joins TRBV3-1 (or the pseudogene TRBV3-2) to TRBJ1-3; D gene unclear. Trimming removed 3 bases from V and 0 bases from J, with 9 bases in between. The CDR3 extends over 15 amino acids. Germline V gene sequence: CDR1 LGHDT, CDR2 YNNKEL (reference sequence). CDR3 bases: TGTGCCAGCAGCCATGCGCGGGGCTCTGGAAACACCATATATTTT. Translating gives CASSHARGSGNTIYF.

The CDR3 DNA reads TGTGCCAGCAGCTTATCCGGAGATAGGGGTATCTCTGGAAACACCATATATTTT. Translation: CASSLSGDRGISGNTIYF. The V call is TRBV7-2, the J call TRBJ1-3; TRBD1 might be the D (5 bases). The CDR3 is 18 residues long. Germline V gene data show CDR1 as SGHTA and CDR2 as FQGNSA. Trimming removed 2 bases from V and 0 bases from J, with 17 bases in between.

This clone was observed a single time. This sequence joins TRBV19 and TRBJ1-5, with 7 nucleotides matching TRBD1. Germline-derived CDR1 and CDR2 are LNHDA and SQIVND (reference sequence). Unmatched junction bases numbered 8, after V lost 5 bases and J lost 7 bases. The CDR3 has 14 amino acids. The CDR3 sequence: CASSHRGGMQPQHF. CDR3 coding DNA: TGTGCCAGTAGTCACAGGGGCGGTATGCAGCCCCAGCATTTT.

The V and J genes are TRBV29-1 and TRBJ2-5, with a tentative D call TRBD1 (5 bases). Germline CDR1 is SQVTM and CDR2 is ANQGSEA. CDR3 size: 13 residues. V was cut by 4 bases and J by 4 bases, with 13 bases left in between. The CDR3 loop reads CSVGGRGRETQYF. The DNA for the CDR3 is TGCAGCGTTGGGGGTAGGGGTCGAGAGACCCAGTACTTC. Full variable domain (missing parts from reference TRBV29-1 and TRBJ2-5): SAVISQKPSRDICQRGTSLTIQCQVDSQVTMMFWYRQQPGQSLTLIATANQGSEATYESGFVIDKFPISRPNLTFSTLTVSNMSPEDSSIYLCSVGGRGRETQYFGPGTRLLVL.

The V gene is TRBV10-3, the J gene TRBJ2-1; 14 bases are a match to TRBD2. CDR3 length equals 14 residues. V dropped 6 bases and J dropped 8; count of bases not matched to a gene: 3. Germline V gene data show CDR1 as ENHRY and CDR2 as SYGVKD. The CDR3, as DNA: TGTGCCATCAGGGGACTAGCGGGAGCCGATGAGCAGTTCTTC. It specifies CAIRGLAGADEQFF.

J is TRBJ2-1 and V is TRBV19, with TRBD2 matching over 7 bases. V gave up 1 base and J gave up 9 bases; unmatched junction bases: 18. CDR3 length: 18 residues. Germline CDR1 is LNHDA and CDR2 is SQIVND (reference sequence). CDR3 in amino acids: CASSIVKGGGRWWGEQFF. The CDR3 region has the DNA TGTGCCAGTAGTATAGTCAAGGGTGGCGGGAGATGGTGGGGTGAGCAGTTCTTC.

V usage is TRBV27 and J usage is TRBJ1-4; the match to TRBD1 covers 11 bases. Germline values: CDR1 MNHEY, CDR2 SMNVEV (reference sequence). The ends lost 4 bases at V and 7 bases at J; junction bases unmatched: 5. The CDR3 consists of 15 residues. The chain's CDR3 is CASSSGQGAREKLFF. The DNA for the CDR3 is TGTGCCAGCAGTTCCGGACAGGGGGCGCGTGAAAAACTGTTTTTT.

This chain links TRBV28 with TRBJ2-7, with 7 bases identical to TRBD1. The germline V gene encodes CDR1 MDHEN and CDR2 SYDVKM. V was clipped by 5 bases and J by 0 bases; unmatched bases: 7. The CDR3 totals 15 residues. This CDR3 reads CASSRPGQISYEQYF. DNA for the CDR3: TGTGCCAGCAGTCGACCGGGACAGATCTCCTACGAGCAGTACTTC.

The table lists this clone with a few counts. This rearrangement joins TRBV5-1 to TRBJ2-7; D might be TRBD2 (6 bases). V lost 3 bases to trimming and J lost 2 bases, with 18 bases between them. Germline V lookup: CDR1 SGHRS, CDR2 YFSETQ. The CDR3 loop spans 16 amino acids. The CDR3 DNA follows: TGCGCCAGCAGCTCAGGGACGACTAGTCCCGCCTACGAGCAGTACTTC. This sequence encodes CASSSGTTSPAYEQYF.

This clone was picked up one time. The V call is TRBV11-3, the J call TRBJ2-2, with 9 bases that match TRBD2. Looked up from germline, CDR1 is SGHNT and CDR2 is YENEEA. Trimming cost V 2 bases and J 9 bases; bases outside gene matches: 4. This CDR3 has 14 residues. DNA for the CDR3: TGTGCCAGCAGCTTAACTAGCGGGTCCCGGGAGCTGTTTTTT. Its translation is CASSLTSGSRELFF.

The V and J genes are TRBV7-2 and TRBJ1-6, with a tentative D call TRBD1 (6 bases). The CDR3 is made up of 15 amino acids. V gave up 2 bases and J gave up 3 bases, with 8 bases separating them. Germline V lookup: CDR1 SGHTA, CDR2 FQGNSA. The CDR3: CASSLRTDYNSPLHF. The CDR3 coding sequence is TGTGCCAGCAGCTTAAGGACAGACTATAATTCACCCCTCCACTTT.

The CDR3 here is CSVALGEEQYF. As DNA, the CDR3 is TGCAGCGTTGCGTTAGGGGAAGAGCAGTACTTC. The chain carries TRBV29-1 and TRBJ2-7, with D possibly being TRBD1 (5 bases). Deletions cut 4 bases from V and 7 bases from J, with 11 bases between. The CDR3 covers 11 residues. Per the germline V gene, CDR1 is SQVTM and CDR2 is ANQGSEA.

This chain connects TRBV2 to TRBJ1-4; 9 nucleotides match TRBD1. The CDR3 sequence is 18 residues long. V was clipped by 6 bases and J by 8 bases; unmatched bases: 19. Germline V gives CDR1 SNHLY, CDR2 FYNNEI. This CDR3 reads CASRRAPGTGLGSEKLFF. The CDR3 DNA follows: TGTGCCAGCAGGAGGGCCCCCGGGACAGGGCTCGGAAGCGAAAAACTGTTTTTT.

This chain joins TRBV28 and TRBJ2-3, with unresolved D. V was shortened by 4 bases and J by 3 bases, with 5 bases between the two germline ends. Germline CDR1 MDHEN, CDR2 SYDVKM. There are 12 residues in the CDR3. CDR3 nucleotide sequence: TGTGCCAGCAGTTCTAATACAGATACGCAGTATTTT. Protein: CASSSNTDTQYF.

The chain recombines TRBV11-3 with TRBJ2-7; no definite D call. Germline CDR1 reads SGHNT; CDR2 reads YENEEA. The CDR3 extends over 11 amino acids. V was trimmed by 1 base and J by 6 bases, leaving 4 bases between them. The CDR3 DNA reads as TGTGCCAGCAGCTTAGCTCCCGAGCAGTACTTC. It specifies CASSLAPEQYF.

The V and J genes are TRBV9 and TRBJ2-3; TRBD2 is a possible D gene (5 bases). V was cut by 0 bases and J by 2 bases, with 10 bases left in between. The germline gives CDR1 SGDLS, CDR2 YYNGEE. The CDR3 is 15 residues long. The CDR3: CASSVAEGVTDTQYF. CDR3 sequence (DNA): TGTGCCAGCAGCGTAGCAGAGGGAGTCACAGATACGCAGTATTTT. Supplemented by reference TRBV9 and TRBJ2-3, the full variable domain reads DSGVTQTPKHLITATGQRVTLRCSPRSGDLSVYWYQQSLDQGLQFLIQYYNGEERAKGNILERFSAQQFPDLHSELNLSSLELGDSALYFCASSVAEGVTDTQYFGPGTRLTVL.

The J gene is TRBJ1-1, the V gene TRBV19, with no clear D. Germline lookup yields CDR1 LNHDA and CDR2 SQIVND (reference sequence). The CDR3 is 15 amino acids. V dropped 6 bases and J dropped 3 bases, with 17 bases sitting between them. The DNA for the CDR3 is TGTGCCAGTAGAGATCCCGATTTGAGGGACACTGAAGCTTTCTTT. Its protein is CASRDPDLRDTEAFF.

CDR3 nucleotide sequence: TGTGCTAGTGGTTCCCCGTCCAATGAGCAGTTCTTC. Amino acids: CASGSPSNEQFF. The chain links TRBV12-5 to TRBJ2-1, with D unresolved. CDR3 length: 12 amino acids. Trimming took 4 bases from V and 6 from J, leaving 7 bases between them. Germline loops: CDR1 LGHNT, CDR2 FRNRAP.

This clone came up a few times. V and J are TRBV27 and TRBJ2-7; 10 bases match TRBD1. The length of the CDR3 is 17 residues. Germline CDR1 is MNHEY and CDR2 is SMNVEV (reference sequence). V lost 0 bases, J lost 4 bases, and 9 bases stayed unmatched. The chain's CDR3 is CASSLSPPTGGWYEQYF. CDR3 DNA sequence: TGTGCCAGCAGTTTATCCCCCCCGACAGGGGGCTGGTACGAGCAGTACTTC.

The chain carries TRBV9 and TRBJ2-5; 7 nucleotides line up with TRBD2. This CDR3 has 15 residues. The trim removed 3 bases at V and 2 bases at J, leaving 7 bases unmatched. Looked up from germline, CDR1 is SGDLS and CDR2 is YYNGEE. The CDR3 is CASSAMTSHQETQYF. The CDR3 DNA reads TGTGCCAGCAGCGCGATGACTAGCCATCAAGAGACCCAGTACTTC.

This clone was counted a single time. Here the CDR3 reads CASSRSGANYGYTF. The CDR3 nucleotides are TGTGCCAGCAGTCGATCAGGTGCTAACTATGGCTACACCTTC. The rearrangement uses TRBV28 and TRBJ1-2, with D hard to call. The length of the CDR3 is 14 residues. The V and J ends lost 5 bases and 0 bases respectively, with 10 bases between them. Germline CDR1 reads MDHEN; CDR2 reads SYDVKM.

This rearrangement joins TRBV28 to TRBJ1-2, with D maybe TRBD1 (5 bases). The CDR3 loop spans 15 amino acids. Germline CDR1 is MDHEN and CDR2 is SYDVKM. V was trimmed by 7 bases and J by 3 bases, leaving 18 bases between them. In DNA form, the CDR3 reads TGTGCCAGCATTAGGCACGGGGGGGAGTACTATGGCTACACCTTC. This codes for CASIRHGGEYYGYTF.

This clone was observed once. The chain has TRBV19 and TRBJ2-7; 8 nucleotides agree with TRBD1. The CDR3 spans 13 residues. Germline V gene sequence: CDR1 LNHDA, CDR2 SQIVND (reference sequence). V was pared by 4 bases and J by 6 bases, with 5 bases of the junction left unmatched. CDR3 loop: CASSTLGQVEQYF. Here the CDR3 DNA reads TGTGCCAGTAGTACCTTGGGACAGGTCGAGCAGTACTTC.

The CDR3 protein is CASSPNSRGYTF. CDR3 coding DNA: TGTGCCAGCAGCCCCAACTCTCGCGGCTACACCTTC. The chain recombines TRBV12-3 or TRBV12-4 with TRBJ1-2; no clear D. Between the trimmed V and J ends, which lost 6 bases and 8 bases, there was a span of 13 bases. This CDR3 has 12 residues.

CDR3 DNA sequence: TGTGCCAGCAGTGAACGGTACAATGAGCAGTTCTTC. This translates into CASSERYNEQFF. V usage is TRBV6-1 and J usage is TRBJ2-1; D is unresolved. CDR1 is MNHNS, CDR2 SASEGT, per germline. The CDR3 spans 12 residues. V was shortened by 2 bases and J by 4 bases, with 3 bases between the two germline ends.